This T cell receptor (beta chain) was captured in a study of T cell repertoires in cytomegalovirus infection. Across the whole study: Signatures in public TCR beta sequences pointed to both CMV infection and matching HLA type.

Turning to this clonotype: Antigen specificity is unknown.

TCRdb reanalysed the reads using MiXCR and keeps one entry per CDR3 protein. Found here are more than 250,000 distinct CDR3 sequences, 20% to 30% of them singletons; the top ten hold more than 10%. The CDR3 consists of 14 residues. The germline gives CDR1 SGHRS, CDR2 YFSETQ. V lost 7 bases, J lost 3 bases, and 3 bases stayed unmatched. Findings and limits, study-wide: CMV-specific TCR beta clonotypes restricted by HLA-C were the ones dominating the ex vivo response. There were carriers of CMV plus the relevant HLA, and cumulative public TCR beta family frequency identified them.

The sequencing used cultured PBMCs, collected from culture after CMV antigen stimulation. The clonotype originates from a human donor in good health (CMV status not recorded). Some clones in this sample may be carry-over from other donors' samples. The chain joins TRBV5-1 to TRBJ2-5, with 13 positions matching TRBD2. The CDR3 loop is CASAGLAGEETQYF. The CDR3 bases are TGCGCCAGCGCCGGACTAGCGGGAGAAGAGACCCAGTACTTC.